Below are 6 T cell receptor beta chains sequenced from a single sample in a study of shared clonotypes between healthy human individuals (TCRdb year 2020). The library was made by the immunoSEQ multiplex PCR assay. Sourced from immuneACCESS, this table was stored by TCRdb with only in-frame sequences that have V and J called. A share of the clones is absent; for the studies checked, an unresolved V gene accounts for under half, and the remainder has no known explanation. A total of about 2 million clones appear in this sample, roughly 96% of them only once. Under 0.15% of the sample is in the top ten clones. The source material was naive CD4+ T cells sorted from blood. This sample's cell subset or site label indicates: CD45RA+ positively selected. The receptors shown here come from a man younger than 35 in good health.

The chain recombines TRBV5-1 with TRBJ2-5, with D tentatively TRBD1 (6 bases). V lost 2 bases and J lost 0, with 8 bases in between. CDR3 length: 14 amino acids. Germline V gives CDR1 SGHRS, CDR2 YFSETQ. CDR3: CASSLQGYQETQYF. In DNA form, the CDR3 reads TGCGCCAGCAGCTTACAGGGATACCAAGAGACCCAGTACTTC.

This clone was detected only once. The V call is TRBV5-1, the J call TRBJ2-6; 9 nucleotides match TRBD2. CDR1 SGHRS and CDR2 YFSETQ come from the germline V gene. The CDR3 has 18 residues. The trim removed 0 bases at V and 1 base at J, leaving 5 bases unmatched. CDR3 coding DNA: TGCGCCAGCAGCTTGGCTTCTAGCGGGGCTTCTGGGGCCAACGTCCTGACTTTC. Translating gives CASSLASSGASGANVLTF.

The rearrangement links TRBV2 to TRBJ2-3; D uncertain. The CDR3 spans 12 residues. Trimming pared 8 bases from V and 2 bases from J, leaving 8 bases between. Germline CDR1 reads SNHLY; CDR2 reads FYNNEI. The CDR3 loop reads CASVRDTDTQYF. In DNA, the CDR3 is TGTGCCAGCGTTAGGGACACAGATACGCAGTATTTT.

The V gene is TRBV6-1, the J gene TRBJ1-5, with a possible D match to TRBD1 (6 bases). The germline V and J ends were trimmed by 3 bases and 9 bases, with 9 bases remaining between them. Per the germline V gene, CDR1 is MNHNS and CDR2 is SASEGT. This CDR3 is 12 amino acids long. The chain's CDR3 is CASSDGTWPQHF. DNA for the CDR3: TGTGCCAGCAGTGACGGGACATGGCCCCAGCATTTT.

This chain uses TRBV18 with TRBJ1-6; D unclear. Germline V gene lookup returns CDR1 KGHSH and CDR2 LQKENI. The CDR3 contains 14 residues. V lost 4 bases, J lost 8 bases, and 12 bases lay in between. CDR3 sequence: CASSQGIVDSPLHF. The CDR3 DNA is TGTGCCAGCTCACAAGGGATAGTGGATTCACCCCTCCACTTT.

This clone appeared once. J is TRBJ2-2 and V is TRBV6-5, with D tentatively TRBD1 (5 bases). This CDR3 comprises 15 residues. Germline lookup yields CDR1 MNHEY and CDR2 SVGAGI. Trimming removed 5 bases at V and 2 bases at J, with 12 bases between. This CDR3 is CASSPSTENTGELFF. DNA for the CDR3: TGTGCCAGCAGTCCCTCGACAGAAAACACCGGGGAGCTGTTTTTT.